Each of the 27 T cell receptor beta chains below was sequenced from the same sample in a study of CD4 T cells in relation to SARS-CoV-2 and coronaviruses. No cognate antigen is known for these TCRs. CD4+ T cells from unexposed donors were obtained before the COVID-19 pandemic (2011-2018). CD4+ T cells were isolated from the cells after nine to eleven days of culture. Only in-frame clones appear in the TCRdb table, and some are missing; sequencing was by immunoSEQ multiplex PCR. The data contain 22,000 or so clones, roughly 70% of them seen just once; the ten biggest clones take up around 17%. Sequencing input: CD4+ T cells from PBMCs, cultured in vitro. The receptors come from a human donor in good health.

The V gene is TRBV7-6, the J gene TRBJ1-3; 9 bases map to TRBD1. The CDR3 is made up of 16 amino acids. Germline V gene data show CDR1 as SGHVS and CDR2 as FNYEAQ. The J segment lost 7 bases and the V segment lost 1 base, leaving 8 bases of the junction unmatched. DNA of the CDR3: TGTGCCAGCAGCTTAGTTTCGGGACAGGGCGAGAACACCATATATTTT. It specifies CASSLVSGQGENTIYF.

This chain joins TRBV7-3 and TRBJ2-1; no clear D gene. Trimming stripped 4 bases from V and 4 bases from J, with 8 bases between. CDR1 is SGHTA, CDR2 FQGTGA, per germline. The CDR3 totals 13 residues. CDR3 nucleotide sequence: TGTGCCAGCAGCTCCCCCTTGTACAATGAGCAGTTCTTC. As protein: CASSSPLYNEQFF.

This clone was seen just once. This sequence joins TRBV27 and TRBJ1-5; D possibly corresponds to TRBD1 (5 bases). Germline assignment: CDR1 MNHEY and CDR2 SMNVEV (reference sequence). The CDR3 has 15 residues. With 4 bases removed from V and 2 bases from J, the gap between germline ends came to 12 bases. CDR3 nucleotides: TGTGCCAGCAGTTCCGGGACCTCGGGCAATCAGCCCCAGCATTTT. Translation: CASSSGTSGNQPQHF.

In the case of this clone: A read error may produce the germline difference seen at one junction end. The rearrangement uses TRBV2 and TRBJ2-7; possibly TRBD1 for D (6 bases). From germline, CDR1 is SNHLY and CDR2 FYNNEI. There are 11 residues in the CDR3. CDR3 in DNA: TGTGCCAGCAGTTACGACGGGACACCTTTCTTC. This gives the protein CASSYDGTPFF.

This chain uses TRBV7-8 with TRBJ2-5; TRBD2 is a possible D gene (5 bases). Germline V gene data show CDR1 as SGHVS and CDR2 as FQNEAQ. The V end lost 4 bases, the J end lost 0 bases, and 9 bases lay between the germline ends. This CDR3 comprises 14 residues. CDR3 coding DNA: TGTGCCAGCAGCTCGGACGGGGACCAAGAGACCCAGTACTTC. Its translation: CASSSDGDQETQYF.

The chain couples TRBV7-2 to TRBJ1-5, with 7 bases fitting TRBD1. V lost 2 bases and J lost 6; bases outside the gene matches: 4. This CDR3 contains 14 residues. Per germline, CDR1 SGHTA and CDR2 FQGNSA. In DNA form, the CDR3 reads TGTGCCAGCAGCTTAAACAGGGGACCTCAGCCCCAGCATTTT. Residues: CASSLNRGPQPQHF.

The chain has TRBV30 and TRBJ1-6, with D possibly matching TRBD1 (5 bases). The CDR3 spans 15 residues. Germline assignment: CDR1 GTSNPN and CDR2 SVGIG (reference sequence). V was clipped by 7 bases and J by 7 bases, with 20 bases between them. CDR3 sequence (DNA): TGTGCCTCAACCCTGGCCCGCCGGGGGAATTCACCCCTCCACTTT. It specifies CASTLARRGNSPLHF.

This rearrangement joins TRBV7-9 to TRBJ1-4; a possible D gene is TRBD1 (5 bases). Looked up from germline, CDR1 is SEHNR and CDR2 is FQNEAQ (reference sequence). The CDR3 is 14 amino acids. Trimming took 5 bases from V and 8 from J, leaving 15 bases between them. CDR3 in DNA: TGTGCCAGCAGCCCGGGGGGGGTTAAGGAAAAACTGTTTTTT. This codes for CASSPGGVKEKLFF.

This chain connects TRBV11-2 to TRBJ1-3; the match to TRBD1 covers 9 bases. Germline V gives CDR1 SGHAT, CDR2 FQNNGV. Trimming at V came to 4 bases and at J to 0 bases, leaving 7 bases not matched to a gene. CDR3 length equals 17 residues. CDR3 region: CASSSVDRGSSGNTIYF. The CDR3 coding sequence is TGTGCCAGCAGCTCCGTGGACAGGGGTAGCTCTGGAAACACCATATATTTT.

The chain employs TRBV2 and TRBJ2-5, with 7 bases matching TRBD2. Germline loops: CDR1 SNHLY, CDR2 FYNNEI. V dropped 8 bases and J dropped 5; count of bases not matched to a gene: 11. CDR3 length equals 14 residues. The CDR3 region has the DNA TGTGCCAGCCGAAGGGCACTAGCGTCGGAGACCCAGTACTTC. Translation gives CASRRALASETQYF.

The V and J genes are TRBV27 and TRBJ2-3; 11 nucleotides match TRBD1. In germline, CDR1 is MNHEY, CDR2 SMNVEV (reference sequence). The length of the CDR3 is 16 residues. Trimming removed 1 base from V and 1 base from J; junction bases left unmatched: 1. CDR3 DNA: TGTGCCAGCAGTTTATGGGACAGGGGGGGCACAGATACGCAGTATTTT. Encoded protein: CASSLWDRGGTDTQYF.

This clone has just a few counts. V gene TRBV4-1 combines with J gene TRBJ1-2, with 7 bases identical to TRBD1. The V gene end was trimmed by 0 bases and the J gene end by 10 bases; junction bases not matched to a gene: 5. Germline values: CDR1 MGHRA, CDR2 YSYEKL. The CDR3 covers 13 residues. The CDR3 region has the DNA TGCGCCAGCAGCCAAGAGGACAGGCCCCTCTACACCTTC. Its protein product is CASSQEDRPLYTF.

This clone was picked up a small number of times. This chain joins TRBV3-1 (or the pseudogene TRBV3-2) and TRBJ1-6, with D uncertain. The CDR3 length is 16 residues. V dropped 1 base and J dropped 10 bases, with 17 bases sitting between them. The germline CDR1 and CDR2 sequences are LGHDT and YNNKEL (reference sequence). In DNA, the CDR3 is TGTGCCAGCAGCCAAGTTTCGATCGGAATAGGATCACCCCTCCACTTT. This gives the protein CASSQVSIGIGSPLHF.

The CDR3 DNA sequence: TGTGCCAGCAGTAGAGACAGGGGGCGAGATGGCTACACCTTC. Translated, it gives CASSRDRGRDGYTF. V gene TRBV6-5 combines with J gene TRBJ1-2; 10 bases match TRBD1. The CDR3 contains 14 residues. CDR1 is MNHEY, CDR2 SVGAGI, per germline. V was pared by 5 bases and J by 6 bases, with 6 bases of the junction left unmatched.

The rearrangement links TRBV30 to TRBJ1-2; D may be TRBD1 (6 bases). The ends were cut back, 2 bases at V and 5 bases at J, with 12 bases in the middle. CDR3 length: 13 residues. Germline assignment: CDR1 GTSNPN and CDR2 SVGIG (reference sequence). DNA of the CDR3: TGTGCCTGGAGTCAAGGGGGGTTGTATGGCTACACCTTC. Protein: CAWSQGGLYGYTF.

This chain links TRBV7-2 with TRBJ2-3; 9 bases fit TRBD2. Germline-derived CDR1 and CDR2 are SGHTA and FQGNSA. The CDR3 is made up of 15 amino acids. J was trimmed by 1 base and V by 3 bases; bases with no gene match: 2. CDR3 bases: TGTGCCAGCAGCTTCCGACTAGCGGGCACAGATACGCAGTATTTT. Protein sequence: CASSFRLAGTDTQYF. Full variable domain (remainder filled in from reference TRBV7-2 and TRBJ2-3): GAGVSQSPSNKVTEKGKDVELRCDPISGHTALYWYRQSLGQGLEFLIYFQGNSAPDKSGLPSDRFSAERTGGSVSTLTIQRTQQEDSAVYLCASSFRLAGTDTQYFGPGTRLTVL.

The rearrangement joins TRBV2 to TRBJ2-1; weak D call: TRBD1 (6 bases). The CDR3 totals 11 residues. Trimming left V 9 bases short and J 9 bases short, with 12 bases between. CDR1 and CDR2 (germline): SNHLY, FYNNEI. CDR3 amino acids: CARAQGVEQFF. The CDR3 nucleotides are TGTGCCAGGGCACAGGGTGTTGAGCAGTTCTTC.

The J gene is TRBJ2-3, the V gene TRBV18; TRBD1 matches 9 bases. V was clipped by 5 bases and J by 8 bases; unmatched bases: 11. The CDR3 loop spans 15 amino acids. Germline CDR1 is KGHSH and CDR2 is LQKENI. The CDR3 region is CASSTGQGAIGTQYF. CDR3 DNA: TGTGCCAGCTCAACGGGACAGGGAGCAATCGGTACGCAGTATTTT.

The chain uses TRBV11-2 and TRBJ1-1, with 9 bases matching TRBD1. V lost 4 bases to trimming and J lost 4 bases; unmatched junction nucleotides: 4. The germline CDR1 and CDR2 sequences are SGHAT and FQNNGV. CDR3 size: 14 residues. CDR3 bases: TGTGCCAGCAGCTCACAGGGGGCTTCCACTGAAGCTTTCTTT. Protein product: CASSSQGASTEAFF.

The chain carries TRBV18 and TRBJ2-5; TRBD2 matches at 7 bases. The CDR3 extends over 16 amino acids. The germline CDR1 and CDR2 sequences are KGHSH and LQKENI. V was clipped by 6 bases and J by 2 bases; unmatched bases: 12. The CDR3 coding sequence is TGTGCCAGCTCCCCTCCAGGACACGGGGGGCAAGAGACCCAGTACTTC. This sequence encodes CASSPPGHGGQETQYF.

CDR3 sequence reads: CASSQDLRGFREAFF. For the CDR3, the DNA is TGTGCCAGCAGCCAAGATCTCCGGGGATTCAGGGAAGCTTTCTTT. The V gene is TRBV3-1 (or the pseudogene TRBV3-2), the J gene TRBJ1-1; the D is unclear. There are 15 residues in the CDR3. Deletions cut 0 bases from V and 8 bases from J, with 16 bases between. Germline-derived CDR1 and CDR2 are LGHDT and YNNKEL (reference sequence).

The rearrangement links TRBV18 to TRBJ1-1; 9 positions agree with TRBD1. Germline CDR1 KGHSH, CDR2 LQKENI. This CDR3 is built from 18 residues. V dropped 1 base and J dropped 6; count of bases not matched to a gene: 15. The DNA of the CDR3 is TGTGCCAGCTCACCACGAGTCCCGGGACAGGGACCACAGTCTGAAGCTTTCTTT. Translation gives CASSPRVPGQGPQSEAFF.

The chain combines TRBV7-9 with TRBJ1-2; tentative D call: TRBD1 (6 bases). Germline V gene data show CDR1 as SEHNR and CDR2 as FQNEAQ (reference sequence). V shed 5 bases and J shed 4 bases, with 17 bases lying between them. This CDR3 has 15 residues. The CDR3 region is CASSRSSGEAYGYTF. The CDR3 DNA follows: TGTGCCAGCAGCCGATCTTCAGGGGAGGCCTATGGCTACACCTTC.

The chain uses TRBV10-1 and TRBJ2-5; 10 bases fit TRBD1. The V gene's germline CDR1 is WNHNN and CDR2 SYGVQD (reference sequence). V lost 6 bases and J lost 4; bases outside the gene matches: 5. CDR3 length equals 14 residues. This CDR3 is CASSQGQGGETQYF. CDR3 bases: TGCGCCAGCAGCCAAGGACAGGGGGGAGAGACCCAGTACTTC.

This chain joins TRBV19 and TRBJ2-3, with a possible D match to TRBD1 (6 bases). The V gene lost 3 bases and the J gene lost 1 base, with 17 bases spanning the gap. Germline assignment: CDR1 LNHDA and CDR2 SQIVND (reference sequence). The CDR3 is 17 residues long. This chain's CDR3 is CASSIPSQGIRTDTQYF. The DNA of the CDR3 is TGTGCCAGTAGTATCCCCTCCCAGGGGATTCGCACAGATACGCAGTATTTT.

This chain uses TRBV5-5 with TRBJ2-5; 14 bases map to TRBD2. From germline, CDR1 is SGHKS and CDR2 YYEKEE (reference sequence). The V and J ends lost 4 bases and 0 bases, in that order; junction bases with no gene match: 11. The CDR3 is made up of 19 amino acids. DNA for the CDR3: TGTGCCAGCAGCCCCCGATGGACTAGCGGGAGGAGGAACCAAGAGACCCAGTACTTC. Protein product: CASSPRWTSGRRNQETQYF.

This clone was seen a single time. J is TRBJ2-3 and V is TRBV9; D is undetermined. V lost 2 bases and J lost 4, with 5 bases in between. Germline V gene sequence: CDR1 SGDLS, CDR2 YYNGEE. The CDR3 is 12 residues long. DNA for the CDR3: TGTGCCAGCAGCGTGGAAGCAGATACGCAGTATTTT. This codes for CASSVEADTQYF.